These T cell receptor beta chains were read from a single sample in a study of cytomegalovirus exposure and HLA in healthy donors. The assay was immunoSEQ multiplex PCR, and TCRdb's table has in-frame clones only and misses some. The table lists approximately 140,000 clones, 60% to 80% of them singletons. Sequencing input: PBMCs. The origin of the receptors is a woman in her forties in good health and CMV-seropositive. CDR3s include the opening cysteine and the closing phenylalanine or tryptophan. Fields, in order: V gene, D gene, clone size, J gene, CDR3 protein, CDR3 DNA. The D gene is left open where the match is weak. Size is stated for part of the rows, as once, few or many counts, or as a class when the clone is expanded.

TRBV11-2	NA	NA	TRBJ2-3	CASSLVGGTDTQYF	TGTGCCAGCAGCTTAGTCGGGGGAACAGATACGCAGTATTTT
TRBV18	TRBD1	NA	TRBJ1-4	CASSPPMAGGRSNEKLFF	TGTGCCAGCTCACCACCTATGGCAGGGGGCAGATCTAATGAAAAACTGTTTTTT
TRBV7-6	NA	NA	TRBJ2-5	CASSLGQGLYQETQYF	TGTGCCAGCAGCTTAGGGCAGGGACTGTACCAAGAGACCCAGTACTTC
TRBV6-1	NA	NA	TRBJ1-5	CASSEPTVTRSNQPQHF	TGTGCCAGCAGTGAACCGACAGTAACCAGGAGCAATCAGCCCCAGCATTTT
TRBV19	TRBD1	few	TRBJ1-3	CASSIQGTVGGNTIYF	TGTGCCAGTAGTATCCAAGGGACAGTCGGTGGAAACACCATATATTTT
TRBV7-2	NA	NA	TRBJ2-7	CASSSQEGAPYEQYF	TGTGCCAGCAGCTCGCAGGAGGGGGCCCCCTACGAGCAGTACTTC
TRBV4-2	TRBD2	NA	TRBJ2-1	CASSRDPSGGARNEQFF	TGTGCCAGCAGCCGCGACCCCAGCGGGGGGGCAAGGAATGAGCAGTTCTTC
TRBV9	TRBD2	NA	TRBJ2-1	CASSAGLAGGNEQFF	TGTGCCAGCAGCGCAGGACTAGCGGGGGGGAATGAGCAGTTCTTC
TRBV6-6	NA	NA	TRBJ1-5	CASSYTDGEVRPQHF	TGTGCCAGCAGTTACACAGACGGGGAGGTTCGGCCCCAGCATTTT
TRBV4-2	TRBD2	NA	TRBJ2-1	CASSQESSGAYNEQFF	TGTGCCAGCAGCCAAGAGTCCAGCGGGGCTTACAATGAGCAGTTCTTC
TRBV6-1	NA	NA	TRBJ1-2	CASSDIDTNYGYTF	TGTGCCAGCAGTGATATTGACACTAACTATGGCTACACCTTC
TRBV19	TRBD1	NA	TRBJ1-2	CASSPGTGFNYGYTF	TGTGCCAGTAGTCCAGGGACAGGGTTCAACTATGGCTACACCTTC
TRBV6-1	TRBD2	NA	TRBJ2-2	CASSEATGGNTGELFF	TGTGCCAGCAGTGAAGCTACGGGGGGGAACACCGGGGAGCTGTTTTTT
TRBV5-1	TRBD1	NA	TRBJ2-3	CASSLNRGILGTDTQYF	TGCGCCAGCAGCTTAAACAGGGGGATCCTTGGCACAGATACGCAGTATTTT
TRBV6-5	TRBD1	few	TRBJ1-1	CASRMTGMNTEAFF	TGTGCCAGCAGAATGACAGGGATGAACACTGAAGCTTTCTTT
TRBV19	NA	NA	TRBJ1-6	CASTVTENSPLHF	TGTGCCAGTACTGTGACAGAAAATTCACCCCTCCACTTT
TRBV5-4	NA	NA	TRBJ2-5	CASSLWDRDKGTQYF	TGTGCCAGCAGCTTGTGGGACCGGGACAAAGGGACCCAGTACTTC
TRBV7-3	NA	NA	TRBJ2-3	CASSTQGSTDTQYF	TGTGCCAGCAGCACCCAGGGGAGCACAGATACGCAGTATTTT
TRBV6-5	TRBD1	NA	TRBJ1-4	CASSYKNRDRNEKLFF	TGTGCCAGCAGTTACAAAAACCGGGACAGGAATGAAAAACTGTTTTTT
TRBV19	NA	NA	TRBJ1-5	CASNIQGTIQPQHF	TGTGCCAGTAATATTCAGGGTACTATTCAGCCCCAGCATTTT
TRBV5-6	TRBD1	NA	TRBJ2-7	CASSIPGTGVLYEQYF	TGTGCCAGCAGCATTCCCGGGACAGGAGTTCTTTACGAGCAGTACTTC
TRBV7-9	TRBD1	NA	TRBJ1-6	CASSPLTGTVSSYNSPLHF	TGTGCCAGCAGCCCCTTAACCGGGACAGTCAGCTCCTATAATTCACCCCTCCACTTT
TRBV28	TRBD2	NA	TRBJ2-3	CASTFIDPGLARPTDTQYF	TGTGCCAGCACCTTCATCGATCCGGGACTAGCGAGACCCACAGATACGCAGTATTTT
TRBV19	NA	NA	TRBJ1-4	CASSIQGFNEKLFF	TGTGCCAGTAGTATCCAGGGGTTCAATGAAAAACTGTTTTTT
TRBV6-1	TRBD2	few	TRBJ2-5	CATRASGWGGETQYF	TGTGCCACTCGGGCTAGCGGGTGGGGTGGGGAGACCCAGTACTTC
TRBV5-1	TRBD1	NA	TRBJ1-1	CASSLLDRDTEAFF	TGCGCCAGCAGCTTGCTGGACAGGGACACTGAAGCTTTCTTT
TRBV5-5	TRBD1	NA	TRBJ1-1	CASSLYPQGAEAFF	TGTGCCAGCAGCTTATATCCCCAGGGGGCTGAAGCTTTCTTT
TRBV2	TRBD1	NA	TRBJ2-5	CASSEDRVVIGETQYF	TGTGCCAGCAGTGAGGACAGGGTTGTAATTGGAGAGACCCAGTACTTC
TRBV11-2	TRBD2	NA	TRBJ2-3	CASSRSVGGAGTDTQYF	TGTGCCAGCAGCCGTTCGGTCGGGGGGGCGGGGACAGATACGCAGTATTTT
TRBV19	NA	NA	TRBJ1-1	CASSILSGPFEAFF	TGTGCCAGTAGTATTCTAAGTGGGCCGTTTGAAGCTTTCTTT
TRBV11-2	NA	NA	TRBJ2-3	CASSPPSAGYTQYF	TGTGCCAGCAGCCCGCCGTCTGCGGGGTATACGCAGTATTTT
TRBV2	NA	few	TRBJ2-7	CASRAGENYEQYF	TGTGCCAGCAGAGCAGGGGAGAACTACGAGCAGTACTTC
TRBV27	NA	NA	TRBJ2-1	CASSLRGSYNEQFF	TGTGCCAGCAGTTTACGAGGGTCCTACAATGAGCAGTTCTTC
TRBV5-1	NA	NA	TRBJ2-5	CASSPNIQETQYF	TGCGCCAGCAGTCCTAATATTCAAGAGACCCAGTACTTC
TRBV5-6	NA	NA	TRBJ1-5	CASSPRYSNQPQHF	TGTGCCAGCAGCCCCCGCTATAGCAATCAGCCCCAGCATTTT
TRBV28	NA	NA	TRBJ1-5	CASVLPSGNQPQHF	TGTGCCAGCGTGCTTCCTTCGGGCAATCAGCCCCAGCATTTT
TRBV19	NA	few	TRBJ1-1	CASSIEGQIKAFF	TGTGCCAGTAGTATAGAGGGGCAGATTAAAGCTTTCTTT
TRBV2	NA	NA	TRBJ1-1	CASSRTTNTEAFF	TGTGCCAGCAGTCGGACAACGAACACTGAAGCTTTCTTT
TRBV5-1	TRBD2	few	TRBJ2-1	CASSLGSGAHNEQFF	TGCGCCAGCAGCTTGGGTAGCGGGGCCCACAATGAGCAGTTCTTC
TRBV9	NA	NA	TRBJ2-2	CASSELISNTGELFF	TGTGCCAGCAGCGAGCTGATTTCGAACACCGGGGAGCTGTTTTTT
TRBV15	NA	NA	TRBJ2-1	CATSRDLSAGSSYNEQFF	TGTGCCACCAGCAGAGATCTCTCTGCAGGGTCGTCCTACAATGAGCAGTTCTTC
TRBV5-1	NA	NA	TRBJ2-5	CASSLAGQQGTQYF	TGCGCCAGCAGCTTGGCCGGACAGCAAGGGACCCAGTACTTC
TRBV5-6	NA	NA	TRBJ2-3	CASSSLGTTQYF	TGTGCCAGCAGCTCTCTGGGGACAACGCAGTATTTT
TRBV5-6	NA	NA	TRBJ1-2	CASSLVGGRGYTF	TGTGCCAGCAGCTTGGTTGGGGGCCGTGGCTACACCTTC
TRBV27	TRBD1	few	TRBJ1-1	CASTPTVGTGEEGMRAFF	TGTGCCAGCACCCCCACCGTTGGGACAGGGGAGGAGGGAATGAGAGCTTTCTTT
TRBV5-6	NA	few	TRBJ2-7	CASSLQRSSYEQYF	TGTGCCAGCAGCTTGCAACGGAGCTCCTACGAGCAGTACTTC
TRBV5-1	NA	NA	TRBJ2-2	CASSSGTSNTGELFF	TGCGCCAGCAGCTCCGGGACATCGAACACCGGGGAGCTGTTTTTT
TRBV5-6	TRBD1	once	TRBJ1-1	CASSPGALGQGRGETEAFF	TGTGCCAGCAGCCCCGGGGCGCTGGGACAGGGGCGAGGTGAGACTGAAGCTTTCTTT
TRBV7-2	TRBD1	NA	TRBJ2-2	CASSIQGDTGELFF	TGTGCCAGCAGTATCCAGGGGGACACCGGGGAGCTGTTTTTT
TRBV11-3	TRBD2	NA	TRBJ2-3	CASSPIAGGPDTQYF	TGTGCCAGCAGCCCAATAGCGGGGGGGCCGGATACGCAGTATTTT
TRBV10-3	NA	NA	TRBJ1-5	CAISDTGTRQPQHF	TGTGCCATCAGTGACACAGGGACGCGTCAGCCCCAGCATTTT
TRBV7-2	TRBD1	NA	TRBJ1-1	CASSLTGAGNTEAFF	TGTGCCAGCAGCTTAACAGGGGCGGGGAACACTGAAGCTTTCTTT